The present entry profiles one T cell receptor (beta chain) with its context. Preparation of the TCR beta libraries relied on UMI-labeled 5' RACE. For each CDR3 protein, TCRdb gives one entry from its re-call of the 5' RACE reads, without DNA. Seen in this sample are 19,000 or so distinct CDR3 sequences; the ten most common clones hold approximately 5.5%. This entry belongs to a study of human CD8 memory T cell subsets. Stem-like memory CD8+ T cells (TSTEM) showed a CCR7+ PD-1- TIGIT- phenotype. Germline V gene lookup returns CDR1 MGHRA and CDR2 YSYEKL. This CDR3 contains 18 residues. The chain recombines TRBV4-1 with TRBJ2-3; the D call from TCRdb, TRBD2, cannot be confirmed without DNA. Sequenced sample: CD8+ stem-like memory T cells (TSCM and TCM) sorted from PBMCs. This sample's subset: stem-like memory CD8 T cells (TSTEM), CCR7+ PD-1- TIGIT-. The clonotype comes from a human donor in good health. This CDR3 is CASSQDQAGGDTTDTQYF.